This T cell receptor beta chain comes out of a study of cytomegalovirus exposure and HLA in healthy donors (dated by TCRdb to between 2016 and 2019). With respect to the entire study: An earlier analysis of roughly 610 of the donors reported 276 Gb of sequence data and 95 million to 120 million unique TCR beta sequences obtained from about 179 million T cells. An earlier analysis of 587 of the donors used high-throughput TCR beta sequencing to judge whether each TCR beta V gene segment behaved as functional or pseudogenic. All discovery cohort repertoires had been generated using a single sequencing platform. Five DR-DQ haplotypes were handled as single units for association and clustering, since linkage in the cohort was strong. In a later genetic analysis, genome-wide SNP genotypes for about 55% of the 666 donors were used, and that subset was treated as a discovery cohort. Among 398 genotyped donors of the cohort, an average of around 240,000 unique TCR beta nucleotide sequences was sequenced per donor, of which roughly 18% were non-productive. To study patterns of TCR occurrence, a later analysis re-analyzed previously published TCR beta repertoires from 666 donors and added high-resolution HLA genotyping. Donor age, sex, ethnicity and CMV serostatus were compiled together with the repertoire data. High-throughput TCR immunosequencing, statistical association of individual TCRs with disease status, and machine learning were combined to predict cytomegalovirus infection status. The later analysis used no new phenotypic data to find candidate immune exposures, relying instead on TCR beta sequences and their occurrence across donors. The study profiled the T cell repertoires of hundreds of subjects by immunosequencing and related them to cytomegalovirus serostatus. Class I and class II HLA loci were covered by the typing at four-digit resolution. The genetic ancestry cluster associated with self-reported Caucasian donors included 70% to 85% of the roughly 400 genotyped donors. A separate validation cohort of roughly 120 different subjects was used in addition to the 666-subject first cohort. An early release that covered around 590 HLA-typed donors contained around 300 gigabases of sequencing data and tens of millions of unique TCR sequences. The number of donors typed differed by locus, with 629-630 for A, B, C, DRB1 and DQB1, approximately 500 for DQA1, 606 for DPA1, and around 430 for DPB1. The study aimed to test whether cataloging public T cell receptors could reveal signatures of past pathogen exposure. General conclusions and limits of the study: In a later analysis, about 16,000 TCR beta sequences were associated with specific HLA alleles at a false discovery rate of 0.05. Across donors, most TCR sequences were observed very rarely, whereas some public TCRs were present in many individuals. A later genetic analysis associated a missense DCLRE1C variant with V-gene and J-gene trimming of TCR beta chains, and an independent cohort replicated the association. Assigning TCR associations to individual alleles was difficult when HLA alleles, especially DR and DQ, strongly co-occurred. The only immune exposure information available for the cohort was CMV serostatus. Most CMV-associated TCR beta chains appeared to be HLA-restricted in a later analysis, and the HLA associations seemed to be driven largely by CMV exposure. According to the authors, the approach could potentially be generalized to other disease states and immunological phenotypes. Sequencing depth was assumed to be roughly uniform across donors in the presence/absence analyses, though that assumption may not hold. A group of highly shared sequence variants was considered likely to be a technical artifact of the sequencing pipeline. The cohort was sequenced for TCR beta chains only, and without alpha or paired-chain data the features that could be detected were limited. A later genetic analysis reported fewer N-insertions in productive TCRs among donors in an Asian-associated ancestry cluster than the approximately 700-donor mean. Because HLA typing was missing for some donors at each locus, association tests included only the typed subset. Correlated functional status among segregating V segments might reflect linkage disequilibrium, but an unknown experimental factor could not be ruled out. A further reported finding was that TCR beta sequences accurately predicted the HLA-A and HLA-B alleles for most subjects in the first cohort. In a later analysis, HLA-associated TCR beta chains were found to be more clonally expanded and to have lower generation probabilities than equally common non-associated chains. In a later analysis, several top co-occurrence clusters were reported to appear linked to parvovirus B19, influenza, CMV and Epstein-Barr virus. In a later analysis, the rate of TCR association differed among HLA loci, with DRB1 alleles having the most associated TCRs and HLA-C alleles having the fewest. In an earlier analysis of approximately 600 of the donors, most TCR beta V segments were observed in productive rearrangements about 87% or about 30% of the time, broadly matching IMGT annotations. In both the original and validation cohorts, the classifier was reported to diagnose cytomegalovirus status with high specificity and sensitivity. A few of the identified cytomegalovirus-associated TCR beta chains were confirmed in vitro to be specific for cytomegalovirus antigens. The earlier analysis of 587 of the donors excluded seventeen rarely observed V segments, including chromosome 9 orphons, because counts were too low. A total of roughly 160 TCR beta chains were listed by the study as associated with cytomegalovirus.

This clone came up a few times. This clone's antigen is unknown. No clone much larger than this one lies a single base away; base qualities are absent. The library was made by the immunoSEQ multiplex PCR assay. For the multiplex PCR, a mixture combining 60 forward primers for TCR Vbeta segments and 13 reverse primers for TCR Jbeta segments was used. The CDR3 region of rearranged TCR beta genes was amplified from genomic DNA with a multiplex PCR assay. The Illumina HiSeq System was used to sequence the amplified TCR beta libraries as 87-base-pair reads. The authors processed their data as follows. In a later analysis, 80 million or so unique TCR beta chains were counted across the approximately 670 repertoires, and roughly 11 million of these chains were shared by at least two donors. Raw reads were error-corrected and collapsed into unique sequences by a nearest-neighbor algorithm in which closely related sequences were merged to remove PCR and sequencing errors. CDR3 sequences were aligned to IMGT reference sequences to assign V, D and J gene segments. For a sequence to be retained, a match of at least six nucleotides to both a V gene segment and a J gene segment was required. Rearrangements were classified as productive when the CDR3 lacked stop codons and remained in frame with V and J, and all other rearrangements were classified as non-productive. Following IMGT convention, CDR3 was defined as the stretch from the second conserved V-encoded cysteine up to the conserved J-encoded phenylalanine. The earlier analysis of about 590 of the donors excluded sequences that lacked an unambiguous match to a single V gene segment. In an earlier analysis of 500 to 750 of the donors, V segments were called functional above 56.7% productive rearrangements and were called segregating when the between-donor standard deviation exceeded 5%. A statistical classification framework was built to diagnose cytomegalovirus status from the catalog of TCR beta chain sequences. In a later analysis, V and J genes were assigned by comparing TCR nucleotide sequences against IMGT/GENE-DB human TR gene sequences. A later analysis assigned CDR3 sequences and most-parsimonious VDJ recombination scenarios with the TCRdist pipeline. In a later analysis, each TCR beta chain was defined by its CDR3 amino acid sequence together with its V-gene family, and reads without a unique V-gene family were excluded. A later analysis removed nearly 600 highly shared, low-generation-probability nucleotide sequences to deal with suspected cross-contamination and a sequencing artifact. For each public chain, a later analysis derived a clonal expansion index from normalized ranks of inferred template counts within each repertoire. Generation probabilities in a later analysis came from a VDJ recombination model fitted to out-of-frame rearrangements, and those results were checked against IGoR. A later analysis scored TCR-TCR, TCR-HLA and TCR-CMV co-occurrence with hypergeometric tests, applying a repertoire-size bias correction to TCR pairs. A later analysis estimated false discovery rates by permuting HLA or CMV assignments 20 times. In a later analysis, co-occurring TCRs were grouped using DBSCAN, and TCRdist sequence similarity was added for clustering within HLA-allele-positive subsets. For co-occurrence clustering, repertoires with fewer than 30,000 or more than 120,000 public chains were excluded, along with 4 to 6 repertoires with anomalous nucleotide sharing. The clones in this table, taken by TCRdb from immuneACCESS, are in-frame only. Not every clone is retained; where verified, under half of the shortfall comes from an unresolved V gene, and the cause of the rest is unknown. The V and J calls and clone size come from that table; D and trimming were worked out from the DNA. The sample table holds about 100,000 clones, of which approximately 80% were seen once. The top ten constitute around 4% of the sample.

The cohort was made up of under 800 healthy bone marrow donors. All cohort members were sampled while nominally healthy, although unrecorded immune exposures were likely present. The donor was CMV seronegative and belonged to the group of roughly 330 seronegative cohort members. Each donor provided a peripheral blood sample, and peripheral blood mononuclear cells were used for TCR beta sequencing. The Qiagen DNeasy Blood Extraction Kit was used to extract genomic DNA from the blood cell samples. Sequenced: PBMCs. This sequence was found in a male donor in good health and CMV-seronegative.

The DNA sequence reads TGTGCCAGCTCACCTGCCGGGTATACGCAGTATTTT. Its product reads: CASSPAGYTQYF. The chain is made from TRBV18 and TRBJ2-3, with the D gene not clear enough to name. V gives up 3 bases and J gives up 7 bases, and the segment between their germline ends measures 8 bases. As encoded in the germline V gene, CDR1 is KGHSH while CDR2 is LQKENI. Counted from cysteine to phenylalanine, this CDR3 has 12 amino acids. Only the CDR3 DNA stays, 36 bases, in frame from base 1.